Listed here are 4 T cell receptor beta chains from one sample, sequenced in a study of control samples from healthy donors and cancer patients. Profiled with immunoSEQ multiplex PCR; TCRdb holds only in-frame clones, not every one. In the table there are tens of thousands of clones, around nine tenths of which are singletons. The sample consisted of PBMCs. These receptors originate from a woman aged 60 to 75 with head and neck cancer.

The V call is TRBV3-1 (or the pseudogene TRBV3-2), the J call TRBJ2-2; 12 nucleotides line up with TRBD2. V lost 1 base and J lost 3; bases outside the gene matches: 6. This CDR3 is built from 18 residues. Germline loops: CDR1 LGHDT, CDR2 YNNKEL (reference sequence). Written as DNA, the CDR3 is TGTGCCAGCAGCCAAGCCTGGAGGACTAGCGGGGACACCGGGGAGCTGTTTTTT. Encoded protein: CASSQAWRTSGDTGELFF.

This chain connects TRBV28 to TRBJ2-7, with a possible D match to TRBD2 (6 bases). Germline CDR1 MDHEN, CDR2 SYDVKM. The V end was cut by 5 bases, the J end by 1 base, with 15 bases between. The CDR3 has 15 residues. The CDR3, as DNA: TGTGCCAGCAGTGCGGCCGGGACTGGATCCTACGAGCAGTACTTC. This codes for CASSAAGTGSYEQYF.

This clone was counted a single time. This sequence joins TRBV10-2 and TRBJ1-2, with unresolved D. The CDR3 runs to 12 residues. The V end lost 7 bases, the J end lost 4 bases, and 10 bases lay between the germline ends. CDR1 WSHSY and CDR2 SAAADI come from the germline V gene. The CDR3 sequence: CASKEDFYGYTF. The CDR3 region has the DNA TGCGCCAGCAAGGAGGATTTCTATGGCTACACCTTC.

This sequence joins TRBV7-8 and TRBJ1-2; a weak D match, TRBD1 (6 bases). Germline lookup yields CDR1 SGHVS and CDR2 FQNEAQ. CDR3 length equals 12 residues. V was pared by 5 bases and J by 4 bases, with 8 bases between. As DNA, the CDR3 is TGTGCCAGCAGCCTGGACAGCTATGGCTACACCTTC. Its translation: CASSLDSYGYTF. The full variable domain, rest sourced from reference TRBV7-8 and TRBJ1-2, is GAGVSQSPRYKVAKRGQDVALRCDPISGHVSLFWYQQALGQGPEFLTYFQNEAQLDKSGLPSDRFFAERPEGSVSTLKIQRTQQEDSAVYLCASSLDSYGYTFGSGTRLTVV.